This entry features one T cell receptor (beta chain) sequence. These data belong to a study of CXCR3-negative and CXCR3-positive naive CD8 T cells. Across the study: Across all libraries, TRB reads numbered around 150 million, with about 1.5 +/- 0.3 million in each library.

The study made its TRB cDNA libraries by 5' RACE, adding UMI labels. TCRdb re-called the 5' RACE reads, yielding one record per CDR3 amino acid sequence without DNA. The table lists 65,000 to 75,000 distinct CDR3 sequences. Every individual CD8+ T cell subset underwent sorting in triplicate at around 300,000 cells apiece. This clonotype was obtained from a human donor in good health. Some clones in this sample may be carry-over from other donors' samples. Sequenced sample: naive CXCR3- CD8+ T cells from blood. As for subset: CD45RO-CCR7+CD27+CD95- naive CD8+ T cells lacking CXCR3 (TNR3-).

CDR3 region: CASSALRGRLQETQYF. The V gene is TRBV7-6, the J gene TRBJ2-5; the D gene TCRdb calls, TRBD2, cannot be checked with no DNA. This CDR3 spans 16 amino acids. The germline V gene encodes CDR1 SGHVS and CDR2 FNYEAQ.